This TCR beta chain was identified during a study of shared clonotypes between healthy human individuals. Several immunoSEQ plates received, in even portions, the genomic DNA of each subset. The protocol was immunoSEQ multiplex PCR, while the TCRdb copy is restricted to in-frame clones and leaves out a portion. This sample has about 980,000 clones, with 60% to 85% found just once. General observations from the study: Rarefaction analysis demonstrated incomplete sorted-subset sequencing notwithstanding large depth.

As regards this clone: Its antigen is unknown.

V shed 3 bases, J shed 2 bases, and the junction held 5 bases outside the gene matches. The CDR3 sequence is 15 residues long. The TCR was taken from a man between 18 and 29 years old in good health. V usage is TRBV5-3 and J usage is TRBJ2-7; 10 bases are a match to TRBD2. TRBV5-3 is identified as an open reading frame with a role that is uncertain. Specimen: memory CD4+ T cells sorted from blood. Documented subset: CD45RA-negative fraction. CDR3 amino acids: CARSSLSGRPYEQYF. In DNA, the CDR3 is TGTGCCAGAAGCTCGCTTAGCGGGAGGCCCTACGAGCAGTACTTC.